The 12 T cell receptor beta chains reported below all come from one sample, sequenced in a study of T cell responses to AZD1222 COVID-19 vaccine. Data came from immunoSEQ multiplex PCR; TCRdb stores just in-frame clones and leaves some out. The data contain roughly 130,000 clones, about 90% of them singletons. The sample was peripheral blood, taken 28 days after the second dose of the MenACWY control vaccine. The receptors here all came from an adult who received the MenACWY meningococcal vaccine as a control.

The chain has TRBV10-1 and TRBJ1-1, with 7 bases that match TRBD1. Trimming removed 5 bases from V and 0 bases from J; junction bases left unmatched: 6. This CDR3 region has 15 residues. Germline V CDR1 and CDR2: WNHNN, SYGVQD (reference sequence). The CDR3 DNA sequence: TGCGCCAGCAGTCGCCACAGGGGCCTGAACACTGAAGCTTTCTTT. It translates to CASSRHRGLNTEAFF.

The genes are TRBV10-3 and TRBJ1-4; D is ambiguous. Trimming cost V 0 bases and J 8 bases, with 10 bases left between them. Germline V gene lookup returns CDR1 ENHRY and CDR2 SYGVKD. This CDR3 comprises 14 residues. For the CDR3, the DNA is TGTGCCATCAGTGAGTCCGGGCGGGAAGAAAAACTGTTTTTT. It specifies CAISESGREEKLFF.

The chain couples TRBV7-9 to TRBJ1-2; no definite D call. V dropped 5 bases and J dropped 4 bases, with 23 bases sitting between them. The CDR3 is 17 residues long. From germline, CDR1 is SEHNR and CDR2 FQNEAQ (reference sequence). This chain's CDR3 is CASSPNKKARSGYGYTF. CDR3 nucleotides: TGTGCCAGCAGCCCCAATAAGAAGGCCCGTAGCGGCTATGGCTACACCTTC. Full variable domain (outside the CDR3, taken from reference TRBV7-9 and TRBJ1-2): DTGVSQNPRHKITKRGQNVTFRCDPISEHNRLYWYRQTLGQGPEFLTYFQNEAQLEKSRLLSDRFSAERPKGSFSTLEIQRTEQGDSAMYLCASSPNKKARSGYGYTFGSGTRLTVV.

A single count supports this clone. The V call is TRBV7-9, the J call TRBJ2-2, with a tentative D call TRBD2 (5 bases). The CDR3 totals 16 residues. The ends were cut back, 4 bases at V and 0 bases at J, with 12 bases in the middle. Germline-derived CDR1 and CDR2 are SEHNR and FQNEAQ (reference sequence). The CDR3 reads CASSSMAGSNTGELFF. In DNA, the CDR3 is TGTGCCAGCAGCTCCATGGCGGGTTCGAACACCGGGGAGCTGTTTTTT.

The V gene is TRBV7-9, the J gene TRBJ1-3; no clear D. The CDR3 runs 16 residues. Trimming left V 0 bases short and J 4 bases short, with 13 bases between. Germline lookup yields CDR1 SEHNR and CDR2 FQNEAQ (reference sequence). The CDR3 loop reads CASSLALDSSGNTIYF. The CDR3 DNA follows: TGTGCCAGCAGCTTAGCCTTGGACTCCTCGGGAAACACCATATATTTT.

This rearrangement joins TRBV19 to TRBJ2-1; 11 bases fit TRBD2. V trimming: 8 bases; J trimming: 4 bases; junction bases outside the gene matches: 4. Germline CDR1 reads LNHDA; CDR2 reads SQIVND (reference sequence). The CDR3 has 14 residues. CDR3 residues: CASSGTSGYNEQFF. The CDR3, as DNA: TGTGCCAGTTCAGGGACTAGCGGATACAATGAGCAGTTCTTC.

CDR3 sequence reads: CASSQGHSNQPQHF. CDR3 in DNA: TGTGCCAGCTCACAGGGGCACAGCAATCAGCCCCAGCATTTT. This chain links TRBV18 with TRBJ1-5; D is perhaps TRBD1 (5 bases). The CDR3 contains 14 residues. Germline lookup yields CDR1 KGHSH and CDR2 LQKENI. Trimming took 4 bases from V and 1 from J, leaving 8 bases between them.

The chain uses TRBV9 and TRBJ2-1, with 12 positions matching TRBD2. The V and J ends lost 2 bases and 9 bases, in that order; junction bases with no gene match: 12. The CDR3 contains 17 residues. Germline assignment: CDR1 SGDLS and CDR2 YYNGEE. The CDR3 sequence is CASSVSPWTSGTGEQFF. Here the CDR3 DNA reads TGTGCCAGCAGCGTGAGCCCCTGGACTAGCGGGACCGGTGAGCAGTTCTTC.

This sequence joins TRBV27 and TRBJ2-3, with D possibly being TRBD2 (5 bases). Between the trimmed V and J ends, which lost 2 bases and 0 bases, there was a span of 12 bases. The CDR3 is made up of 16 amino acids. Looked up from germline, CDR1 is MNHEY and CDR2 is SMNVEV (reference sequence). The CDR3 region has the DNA TGTGCCAGCAGTTTACATCGCGGGCAAAGCACAGATACGCAGTATTTT. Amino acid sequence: CASSLHRGQSTDTQYF.

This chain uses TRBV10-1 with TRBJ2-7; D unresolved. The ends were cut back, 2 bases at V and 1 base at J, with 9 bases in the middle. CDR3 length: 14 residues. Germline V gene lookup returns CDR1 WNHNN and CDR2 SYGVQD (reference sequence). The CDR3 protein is CASSEGGQSYEQYF. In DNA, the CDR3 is TGCGCCAGCAGTGAGGGTGGGCAGTCCTACGAGCAGTACTTC.

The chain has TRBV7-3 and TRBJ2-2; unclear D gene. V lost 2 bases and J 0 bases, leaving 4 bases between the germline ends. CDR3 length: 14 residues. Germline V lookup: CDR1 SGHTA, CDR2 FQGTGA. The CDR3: CASSLAANTGELFF. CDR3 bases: TGTGCCAGCAGCTTAGCGGCGAACACCGGGGAGCTGTTTTTT.

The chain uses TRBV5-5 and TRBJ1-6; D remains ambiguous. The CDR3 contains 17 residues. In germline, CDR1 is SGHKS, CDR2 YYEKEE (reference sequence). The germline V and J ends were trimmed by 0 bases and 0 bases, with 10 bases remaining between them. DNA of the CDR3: TGTGCCAGCAGCTTGGATCTCCTTAGCTCCTATAATTCACCCCTCCACTTT. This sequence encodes CASSLDLLSSYNSPLHF.